This entry lists 22 T cell receptor beta chains sequenced from one sample in a study of post-analysis software for immune sequencing data (dated by TCRdb to 2013 to 2016). On the study overall, not on this receptor specifically: Significantly higher frequencies in patients than in controls were found for about five TRBV segments, including TRBV5-6, TRBV5-1 and TRBV20-1.

Library preparation employed PCR. The run used an Illumina HiSeq 2500. To reduce PCR and sequencing biases, unique molecular identifiers were incorporated into the TCR beta cDNA libraries. TCRdb's own reprocessing of the public reads used fastp at Q25 and MiXCR and kept productive beta chains. Rows matching on CDR3 protein sequence are summarized as one entry with the most common DNA and genes. The sample table shows 740,000 or so distinct CDR3 sequences, and about 50% are seen once. The ten most abundant clones make up under 6% of the sample. These receptors' targets are unknown. Sequenced material: blood. These receptors were obtained from a girl aged 10 to 17 with multiple sclerosis.

The sample holds one count of this clonotype. This chain joins TRBV20-1 and TRBJ2-1; the D gene is possibly TRBD2 (5 bases). V was clipped by 7 bases and J by 8 bases, with 18 bases between them. From germline, CDR1 is DFQATT and CDR2 SNEGSKA (reference sequence). There are 13 residues in the CDR3. The CDR3: CSGLPGRGDEQFF. The CDR3 coding sequence is TGCAGTGGACTCCCCGGTCGGGGAGATGAGCAGTTCTTC.

This clonotype occurred a few times. This chain connects TRBV5-1 to TRBJ2-5; D ambiguous. The V gene's germline CDR1 is SGHRS and CDR2 YFSETQ. This CDR3 comprises 16 residues. V was cut by 1 base and J by 0 bases, with 13 bases left in between. The CDR3 bases are TGCGCCAGCAGCTTGTCACGCACCCGATACCAAGAGACCCAGTACTTC. As protein: CASSLSRTRYQETQYF.

V and J are TRBV27 and TRBJ2-7; D gene ambiguous. V was trimmed by 4 bases and J by 0 bases, leaving 25 bases between them. This CDR3 is 19 amino acids long. The germline V gene encodes CDR1 MNHEY and CDR2 SMNVEV (reference sequence). In DNA form, the CDR3 reads TGTGCCAGCAGTTACCTCACTACCCCAAGGGTTCCTTCCTCCTACGAGCAGTACTTC. Protein sequence: CASSYLTTPRVPSSYEQYF.

This clonotype was counted once. In DNA, the CDR3 is TGTGCCTGGAGTGTTTGGGGGGCGGATGAAAAACTGTTTTTT. Its protein product is CAWSVWGADEKLFF. The rearrangement uses TRBV30 and TRBJ1-4, with D perhaps TRBD1 (6 bases). Germline V lookup: CDR1 GTSNPN, CDR2 SVGIG (reference sequence). This CDR3 is built from 14 residues. The V gene lost 0 bases and the J gene lost 6 bases, with 11 bases spanning the gap.

V is TRBV20-1 and J is TRBJ2-1; TRBD1 might be the D (5 bases). This CDR3 comprises 14 residues. Looked up from germline, CDR1 is DFQATT and CDR2 is SNEGSKA (reference sequence). Trimming cost V 3 bases and J 7 bases, with 16 bases left between them. CDR3 bases: TGCAGTGCTAGTAAGCAGGGCCTTGGGAATGAGCAGTTCTTC. Translated, it gives CSASKQGLGNEQFF.

CDR3 DNA: TGTGCCACCAGCAGAGTGTCAGGACAGACCTATGGCTACACCTTC. Residues: CATSRVSGQTYGYTF. The chain employs TRBV15 and TRBJ1-2; possibly TRBD1 for D (6 bases). V gave up 1 base and J gave up 4 bases, with 13 bases separating them. The CDR3 is 15 amino acids. Germline V lookup: CDR1 LNHNV, CDR2 YYDKDF (reference sequence). The complete variable domain, with remaining parts taken from reference TRBV15 and TRBJ1-2, reads DAMVIQNPRYQVTQFGKPVTLSCSQTLNHNVMYWYQQKSSQAPKLLFHYYDKDFNNEADTPDNFQSRRPNTSFCFLDIRSPGLGDTAMYLCATSRVSGQTYGYTFGSGTRLTVV.

This rearrangement joins TRBV6-1 to TRBJ1-6, with D tentatively TRBD1 (5 bases). Germline V gives CDR1 MNHNS, CDR2 SASEGT. The CDR3 runs to 18 residues. V lost 6 bases and J 7 bases, leaving 25 bases between the germline ends. CDR3 region: CASRAHPGRRGTNSPLHF. The CDR3 region has the DNA TGTGCCAGCAGGGCACATCCGGGTAGGAGGGGAACCAATTCACCCCTCCACTTT.

This clonotype was counted a few times. This rearrangement joins TRBV12-3 or TRBV12-4 to TRBJ2-5; 11 nucleotides align to TRBD2. CDR3 size: 14 residues. V was pared by 6 bases and J by 5 bases, with 5 bases of the junction left unmatched. The CDR3 spells CASRPTSGGETQYF. CDR3 in DNA: TGTGCCAGCAGACCTACTAGCGGGGGTGAGACCCAGTACTTC.

This clonotype was counted between two and nine times. This chain connects TRBV6-6 to TRBJ2-4; 12 positions agree with TRBD1. Germline lookup yields CDR1 MNHNY and CDR2 SVGAGI (reference sequence). V lost 0 bases to trimming and J lost 13 bases; unmatched junction nucleotides: 10. The CDR3 sequence is 16 residues long. This chain's CDR3 is CASSYSPGQGAWEQYF. DNA of the CDR3: TGTGCCAGCAGTTACTCGCCGGGACAGGGGGCTTGGGAGCAGTACTTC.

The chain employs TRBV5-1 and TRBJ1-1, with 7 bases identical to TRBD1. V lost 0 bases to trimming and J lost 3 bases; unmatched junction nucleotides: 2. The CDR3 spans 14 residues. Germline V gene sequence: CDR1 SGHRS, CDR2 YFSETQ. CDR3 in DNA: TGCGCCAGCAGCTTGGCAGGGGGGGACACTGAAGCTTTCTTT. Protein: CASSLAGGDTEAFF.

The chain carries TRBV2 and TRBJ2-5, with TRBD1 as a possible D gene (6 bases). Judging by the DNA end, TRBJ2-7 fits better; the J call may be wrong. CDR3 length: 14 amino acids. The germline gives CDR1 SNHLY, CDR2 FYNNEI. CDR3 DNA sequence: TGTGCCAGCAGGTGGGACAATTTGCCCTACGAGCAGTACTTC. Its translation: CASRWDNLPYEQYF.

This clonotype was found a few times. The chain is built from TRBV7-6 and TRBJ2-6; D is unclear. This CDR3 has 14 residues. The germline V gene encodes CDR1 SGHVS and CDR2 FNYEAQ. The germline V and J ends were trimmed by 5 bases and 3 bases, with 8 bases remaining between them. CDR3 protein: CASSPFGGANVLTF. CDR3 coding DNA: TGTGCCAGCAGCCCCTTTGGTGGGGCCAACGTCCTGACTTTC.

This clonotype was seen more than once but under ten times. At one end, the junction sequence differs from germline, possibly due to a read error. The chain is built from TRBV5-1 and TRBJ2-5, with D possibly matching TRBD2 (5 bases). The CDR3 covers 13 residues. Germline V CDR1 and CDR2: SGHRS, YFSETQ. The CDR3, as DNA: TGTGCCAGCAGCTTAGTGGGAGTAGAGACCCAGTACTTC. Protein product: CASSLVGVETQYF.

The rearrangement uses TRBV20-1 and TRBJ2-7; TRBD2 might be the D (5 bases). The CDR3 consists of 14 residues. Germline assignment: CDR1 DFQATT and CDR2 SNEGSKA (reference sequence). Trimming removed 6 bases from V and 3 bases from J, with 18 bases in between. CDR3 region: CSAADAAEIYEQYF. The CDR3 coding sequence is TGCAGTGCCGCAGACGCAGCGGAAATCTACGAGCAGTACTTC.

The chain recombines TRBV12-3 or TRBV12-4 with TRBJ2-1; 10 nucleotides line up with TRBD2. V was pared by 6 bases and J by 5 bases, with 7 bases of the junction left unmatched. The CDR3 extends over 15 amino acids. The CDR3 region is CASRPSGGTNNEQFF. For the CDR3, the DNA is TGTGCCAGCAGACCTAGCGGGGGTACCAACAATGAGCAGTTCTTC.

V and J are TRBV5-1 and TRBJ1-2; 7 bases are a match to TRBD1. V lost 7 bases and J lost 0; bases outside the gene matches: 9. CDR1 and CDR2 from the germline V gene are SGHRS and YFSETQ. CDR3 size: 15 residues. The CDR3 spells CASSGGGTANYGYTF. CDR3 in DNA: TGCGCCAGCTCGGGTGGAGGGACAGCTAACTATGGCTACACCTTC.

This clonotype was seen a handful of times. The rearrangement links TRBV4-1 to TRBJ1-1; D call uncertain. Germline CDR1 reads MGHRA; CDR2 reads YSYEKL. Trimming removed 2 bases at V and 5 bases at J, with 12 bases between. The CDR3 covers 14 residues. CDR3 residues: CASSQQRVWTEAFF. DNA of the CDR3: TGCGCCAGCAGCCAACAACGGGTTTGGACTGAAGCTTTCTTT.

The CDR3 loop is CASSPTPANEQFF. The CDR3 DNA sequence: TGTGCCAGCAGCCCCACCCCAGCAAATGAGCAGTTCTTC. The chain uses TRBV5-5 and TRBJ2-1, with D unresolved. The CDR3 covers 13 residues. In germline, CDR1 is SGHKS, CDR2 YYEKEE (reference sequence). V was shortened by 4 bases and J by 7 bases, with 12 bases between the two germline ends.

In this sample, this clonotype turned up once. The V gene is TRBV2, the J gene TRBJ2-5; D is unresolved. The J call may be in error: the DNA end matches TRBJ2-7 better. Germline assignment: CDR1 SNHLY and CDR2 FYNNEI. This CDR3 contains 14 residues. CDR3 in DNA: TGTGCCAGCACCCCTCGGACGGGTACCTACGAGCAGTACTTC. As protein: CASTPRTGTYEQYF.

This sequence joins TRBV29-1 and TRBJ1-5; 7 bases are shared with TRBD1. Germline loops: CDR1 SQVTM, CDR2 ANQGSEA. The CDR3 length is 12 residues. Germline trimming cut 7 bases from V and 4 bases from J; bases unmatched to any gene: 4. The chain's CDR3 is CSATGANQPQHF. The CDR3 DNA reads as TGCAGCGCCACAGGGGCGAATCAGCCCCAGCATTTT.

V and J are TRBV12-3 or TRBV12-4 and TRBJ2-5; the D gene is possibly TRBD1 (5 bases). The J call may be faulty, since TRBJ2-7 better matches the DNA end. The CDR3 is 13 amino acids. DNA of the CDR3: TGTGCCATCTCCCAGGGTACCCCGTACGAGCAGTACTTC. Its protein product is CAISQGTPYEQYF.

The chain is built from TRBV3-1 and TRBJ2-1; D is possibly TRBD1 (5 bases). CDR1 LGHDT and CDR2 YNNKEL come from the germline V gene (reference sequence). The CDR3 has 14 residues. With 0 bases removed from V and 2 bases from J, the gap between germline ends came to 5 bases. CDR3 in DNA: TGTGCCAGCAGCCAAGACAGGGCCTACAATGAGCAGTTCTTC. Encoded protein: CASSQDRAYNEQFF.